This record concerns one T cell receptor (beta chain) sequence. Its antigen is as yet unknown. TCRdb keeps only in-frame clones here, not all; method: immunoSEQ multiplex PCR. The sample contains about 120,000 clones, roughly 90% of which appear only once. This specimen comes from a study of T cell responses to AZD1222 COVID-19 vaccine. Study results and limitations: Unmutated variant regions reportedly attract nearly half of all spike-specific TCRs.

The V gene's germline CDR1 is LGHNA and CDR2 YSLEER. Deletions cut 3 bases from V and 5 bases from J, with 13 bases between. This CDR3 contains 14 residues. The sequence derives from an adult who received the MenACWY meningococcal vaccine as a control. The specimen was peripheral blood, collected 28 days after the second dose of the MenACWY control vaccine. The chain combines TRBV4-3 with TRBJ2-5; D is perhaps TRBD2 (6 bases). CDR3 nucleotides: TGCGCCAGCAGCCACAGACTAGAGTGGGAGACCCAGTACTTC. Protein: CASSHRLEWETQYF.